This T cell receptor beta chain was captured in a study of regulatory T cells in long-lasting Graves disease. Through Arm-PCR of CDR3 regions and iRepertoire HTBI primers, TCR beta libraries were built. MiXCR, applied by TCRdb to the multiplex PCR reads, yields one record per CDR3 protein. This table holds around 450,000 distinct CDR3 sequences, 15% found once. Losses at the gene ends were 4 bases for V and 2 bases for J; bases not matched to a gene: 16. This CDR3 region has 18 residues. The germline gives CDR1 SGHRS, CDR2 YFSETQ. This clonotype was picked up many times. The antigen remains unidentified. As to time point: newly diagnosed GD, antithyroid drugs for less than 3 months. PBMC-extracted RNA yielded the TCR library. Study-wide points: Persistent disease exhibited a predilection for TRBV28, TRBJ1-2 and TRBJ2-5.

These data were likewise used in another study, on T cells in Graves' hyperthyroidism and ophthalmopathy.

The chain uses TRBV5-1 and TRBJ2-7; 9 positions match TRBD2. The source of this sequence is a woman aged 40-49 years with Graves disease. Specimen: peripheral blood mononuclear cells (PBMCs), collected at new diagnosis, from a patient treated with antithyroid drugs. The CDR3 DNA reads TGCGCCAGCAGCCACCACGCCCTGAGAGCGGGAGGAACCTACGAGCAGTACTTC. The encoded protein is CASSHHALRAGGTYEQYF.